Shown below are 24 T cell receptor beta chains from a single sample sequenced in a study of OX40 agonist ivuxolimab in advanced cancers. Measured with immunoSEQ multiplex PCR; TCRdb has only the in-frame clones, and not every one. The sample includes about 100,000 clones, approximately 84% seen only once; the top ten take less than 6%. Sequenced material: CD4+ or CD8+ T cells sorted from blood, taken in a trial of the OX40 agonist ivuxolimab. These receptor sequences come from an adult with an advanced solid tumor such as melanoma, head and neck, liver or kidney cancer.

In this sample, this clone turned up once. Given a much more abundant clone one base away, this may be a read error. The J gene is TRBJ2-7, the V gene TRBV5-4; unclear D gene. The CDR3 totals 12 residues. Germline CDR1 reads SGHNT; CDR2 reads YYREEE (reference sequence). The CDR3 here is CASRVRVAEQCF. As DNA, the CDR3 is TGTGCCAGCAGGGTGCGAGTGGCCGAGCAGTGCTTC.

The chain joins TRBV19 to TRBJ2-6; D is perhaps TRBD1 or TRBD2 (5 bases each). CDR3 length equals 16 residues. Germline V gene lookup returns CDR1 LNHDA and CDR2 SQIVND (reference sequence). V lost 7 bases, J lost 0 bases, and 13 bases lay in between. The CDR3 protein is CASTPGRTSGANVLTF. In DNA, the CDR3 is TGTGCCAGTACCCCGGGACGCACCTCTGGGGCCAACGTCCTGACTTTC. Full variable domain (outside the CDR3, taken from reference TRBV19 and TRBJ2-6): DGGITQSPKYLFRKEGQNVTLSCEQNLNHDAMYWYRQDPGQGLRLIYYSQIVNDFQKGDIAEGYSVSREKKESFPLTVTSAQKNPTAFYLCASTPGRTSGANVLTFGAGSRLTVL.

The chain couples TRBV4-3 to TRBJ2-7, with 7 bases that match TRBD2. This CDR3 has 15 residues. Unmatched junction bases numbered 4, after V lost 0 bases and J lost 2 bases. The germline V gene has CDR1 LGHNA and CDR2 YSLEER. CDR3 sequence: CASSQEGRGPYEQYF. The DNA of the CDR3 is TGCGCCAGCAGCCAAGAGGGGAGGGGACCCTACGAGCAGTACTTC.

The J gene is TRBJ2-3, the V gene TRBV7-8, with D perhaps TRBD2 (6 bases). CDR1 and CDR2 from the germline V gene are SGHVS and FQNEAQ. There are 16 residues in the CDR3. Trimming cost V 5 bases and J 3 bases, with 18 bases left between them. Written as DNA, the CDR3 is TGTGCCAGCAGCCCCCAATCGACTAGTGCGACAGATACGCAGTATTTT. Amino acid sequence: CASSPQSTSATDTQYF.

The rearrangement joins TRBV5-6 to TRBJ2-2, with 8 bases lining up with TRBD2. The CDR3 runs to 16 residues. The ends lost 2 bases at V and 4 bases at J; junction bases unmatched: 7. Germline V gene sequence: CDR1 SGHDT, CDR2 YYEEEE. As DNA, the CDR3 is TGTGCCAGCAGCTTCAGAGCGGGAGCGGGCACCGGGGAGCTGTTTTTT. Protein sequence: CASSFRAGAGTGELFF.

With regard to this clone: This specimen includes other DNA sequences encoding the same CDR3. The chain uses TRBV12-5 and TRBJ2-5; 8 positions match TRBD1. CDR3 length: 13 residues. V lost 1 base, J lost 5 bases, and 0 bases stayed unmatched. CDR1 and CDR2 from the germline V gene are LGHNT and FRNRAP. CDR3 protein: CASGLGQGETQYF. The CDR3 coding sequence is TGTGCTAGTGGTTTGGGACAGGGGGAGACCCAGTACTTC.

CDR3 sequence (DNA): TGTGCCAGCAGCCAAGATGAAGGGACCTACGAGCAGTACTTC. Translated, it gives CASSQDEGTYEQYF. The V gene is TRBV4-2, the J gene TRBJ2-7; D uncertain. Germline V gene data show CDR1 as LGHNA and CDR2 as YNFKEQ. CDR3 length equals 14 residues. V was clipped by 0 bases and J by 2 bases, with 8 bases between them.

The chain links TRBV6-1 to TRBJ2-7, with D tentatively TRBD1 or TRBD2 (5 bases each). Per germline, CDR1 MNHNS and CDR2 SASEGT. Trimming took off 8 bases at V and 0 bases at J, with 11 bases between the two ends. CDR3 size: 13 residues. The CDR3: CASSSGTSYEQYF. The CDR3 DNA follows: TGTGCCAGCTCTTCAGGGACCTCCTACGAGCAGTACTTC.

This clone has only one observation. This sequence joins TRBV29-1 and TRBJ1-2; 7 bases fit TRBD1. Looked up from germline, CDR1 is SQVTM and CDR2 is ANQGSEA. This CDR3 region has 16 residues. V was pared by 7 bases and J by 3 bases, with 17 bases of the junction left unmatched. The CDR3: CSDTFPRPGGYYGYTF. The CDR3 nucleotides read TGCAGCGATACGTTTCCACGTCCAGGGGGTTACTATGGCTACACCTTC.

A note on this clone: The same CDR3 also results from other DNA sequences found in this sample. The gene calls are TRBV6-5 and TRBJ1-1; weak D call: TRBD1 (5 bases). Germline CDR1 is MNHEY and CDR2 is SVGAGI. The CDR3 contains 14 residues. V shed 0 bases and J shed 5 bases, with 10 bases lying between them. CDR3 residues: CASSYSGGETEAFF. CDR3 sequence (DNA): TGTGCCAGCAGTTACTCCGGGGGGGAGACTGAAGCTTTCTTT.

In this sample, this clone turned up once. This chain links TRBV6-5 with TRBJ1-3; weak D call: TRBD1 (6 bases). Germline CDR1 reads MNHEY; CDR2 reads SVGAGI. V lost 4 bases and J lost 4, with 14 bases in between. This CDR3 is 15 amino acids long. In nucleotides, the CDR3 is TGTGCCAGCAGTTCCACAGGGACCTACGGAAACACCATATATTTT. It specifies CASSSTGTYGNTIYF.

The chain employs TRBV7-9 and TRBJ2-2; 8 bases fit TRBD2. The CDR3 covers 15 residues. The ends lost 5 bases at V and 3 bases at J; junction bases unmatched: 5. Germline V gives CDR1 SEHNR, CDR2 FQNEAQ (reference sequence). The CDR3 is CASSPSGLHTGELFF. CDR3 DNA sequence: TGTGCCAGCAGCCCTAGCGGGTTGCACACCGGGGAGCTGTTTTTT. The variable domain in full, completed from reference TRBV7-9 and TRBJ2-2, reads DTGVSQNPRHKITKRGQNVTFRCDPISEHNRLYWYRQTLGQGPEFLTYFQNEAQLEKSRLLSDRFSAERPKGSFSTLEIQRTEQGDSAMYLCASSPSGLHTGELFFGEGSRLTVL.

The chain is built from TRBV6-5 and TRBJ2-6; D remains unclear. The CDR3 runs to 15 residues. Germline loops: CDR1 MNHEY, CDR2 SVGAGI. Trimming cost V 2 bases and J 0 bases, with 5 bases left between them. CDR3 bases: TGTGCCAGCAGTTACGCCCGCTCTGGGGCCAACGTCCTGACTTTC. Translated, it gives CASSYARSGANVLTF.

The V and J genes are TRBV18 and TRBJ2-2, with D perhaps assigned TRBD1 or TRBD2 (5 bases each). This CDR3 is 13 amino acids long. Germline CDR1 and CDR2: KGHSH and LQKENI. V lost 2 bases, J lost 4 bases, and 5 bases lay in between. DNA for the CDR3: TGTGCCAGCTCACCAGGGGGCACCGGGGAGCTGTTTTTT. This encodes CASSPGGTGELFF.

CDR3 sequence: CASRDGGGTGNTIYF. The CDR3 coding sequence is TGTGCCAGCAGGGATGGAGGCGGAACTGGAAACACCATATATTTT. The chain combines TRBV9 with TRBJ1-3; D gene uncertain. V dropped 5 bases and J dropped 2 bases, with 14 bases sitting between them. CDR3 length: 15 residues. Germline CDR1 is SGDLS and CDR2 is YYNGEE. The variable domain in full, completed from reference TRBV9 and TRBJ1-3, reads DSGVTQTPKHLITATGQRVTLRCSPRSGDLSVYWYQQSLDQGLQFLIQYYNGEERAKGNILERFSAQQFPDLHSELNLSSLELGDSALYFCASRDGGGTGNTIYFGEGSWLTVV.

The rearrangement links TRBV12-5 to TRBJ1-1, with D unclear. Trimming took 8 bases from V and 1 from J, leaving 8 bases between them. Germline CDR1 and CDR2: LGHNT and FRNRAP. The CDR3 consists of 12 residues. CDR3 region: CASRLTNTEAFF. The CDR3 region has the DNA TGTGCTAGTAGACTTACGAACACTGAAGCTTTCTTT. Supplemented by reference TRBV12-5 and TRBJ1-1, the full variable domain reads DARVTQTPRHKVTEMGQEVTMRCQPILGHNTVFWYRQTMMQGLELLAYFRNRAPLDDSGMPKDRFSAEMPDATLATLKIQPSEPRDSAVYFCASRLTNTEAFFGQGTRLTVV.

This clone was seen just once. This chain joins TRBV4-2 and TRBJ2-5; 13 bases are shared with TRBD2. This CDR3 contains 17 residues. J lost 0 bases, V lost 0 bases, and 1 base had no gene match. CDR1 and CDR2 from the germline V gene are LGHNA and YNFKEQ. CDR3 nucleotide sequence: TGTGCCAGCAGCCAAGAACTAGCGGGAGGGAACCAAGAGACCCAGTACTTC. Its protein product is CASSQELAGGNQETQYF.

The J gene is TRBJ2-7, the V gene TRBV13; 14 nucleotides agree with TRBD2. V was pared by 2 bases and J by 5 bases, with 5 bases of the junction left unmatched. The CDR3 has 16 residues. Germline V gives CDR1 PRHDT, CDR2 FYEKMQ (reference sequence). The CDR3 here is CASSLRLAGGLDEQYF. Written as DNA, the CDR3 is TGTGCCAGCAGCTTAAGACTAGCGGGGGGGCTGGACGAGCAGTACTTC.

CDR3: CASSPGTSGLGEQFF. The CDR3 DNA reads TGTGCCAGCAGTCCCGGGACTAGCGGTCTCGGTGAGCAGTTCTTC. The rearrangement joins TRBV5-6 to TRBJ2-1, with 11 bases matching TRBD2. This CDR3 is 15 amino acids long. Germline lookup yields CDR1 SGHDT and CDR2 YYEEEE. The V gene end was trimmed by 5 bases and the J gene end by 9 bases; junction bases not matched to a gene: 10.

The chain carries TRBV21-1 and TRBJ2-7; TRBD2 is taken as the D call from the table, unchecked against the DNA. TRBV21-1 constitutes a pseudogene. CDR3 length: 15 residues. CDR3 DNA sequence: TGTGCCAGCAGCAATCTATCGGGGAAAAGCTACGAGCAGTACTTC. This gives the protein CASSNLSGKSYEQYF.

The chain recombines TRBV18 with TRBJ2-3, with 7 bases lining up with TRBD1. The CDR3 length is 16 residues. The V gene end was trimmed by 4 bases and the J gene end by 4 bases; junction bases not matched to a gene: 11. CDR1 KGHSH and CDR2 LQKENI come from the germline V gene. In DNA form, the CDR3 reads TGTGCCAGCTCACTAGACAGGGACCGACAGGCAGATACGCAGTATTTT. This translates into CASSLDRDRQADTQYF.

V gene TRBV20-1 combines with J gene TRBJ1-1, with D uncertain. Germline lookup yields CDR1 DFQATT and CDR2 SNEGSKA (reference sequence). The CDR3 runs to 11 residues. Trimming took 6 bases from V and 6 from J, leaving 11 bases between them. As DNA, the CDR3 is TGCAGTGCAAAGCCGGGTTCTGAAGCTTTCTTT. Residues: CSAKPGSEAFF.

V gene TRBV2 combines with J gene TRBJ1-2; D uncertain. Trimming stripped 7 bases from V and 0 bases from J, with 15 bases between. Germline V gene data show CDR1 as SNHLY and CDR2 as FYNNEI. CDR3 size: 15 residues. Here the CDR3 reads CASKGEAPANYGYTF. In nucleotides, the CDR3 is TGTGCCAGCAAGGGTGAGGCGCCCGCTAACTATGGCTACACCTTC. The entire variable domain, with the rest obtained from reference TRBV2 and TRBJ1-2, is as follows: EPEVTQTPSHQVTQMGQEVILRCVPISNHLYFYWYRQILGQKVEFLVSFYNNEISEKSEIFDDQFSVERPDGSNFTLKIRSTKLEDSAMYFCASKGEAPANYGYTFGSGTRLTVV.

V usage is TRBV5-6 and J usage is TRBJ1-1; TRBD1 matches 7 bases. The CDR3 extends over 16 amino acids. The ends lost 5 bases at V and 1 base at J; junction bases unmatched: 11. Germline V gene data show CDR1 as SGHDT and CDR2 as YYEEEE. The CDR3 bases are TGTGCCAGCAGTAGAGCGACAGGGCTATCGAACACTGAAGCTTTCTTT. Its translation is CASSRATGLSNTEAFF.